The next 30 T cell receptor beta chains were all read from a single sample in a study of blood T cells in healthy people across ages. Next came a second PCR, run for about 6 to 12 cycles, which used a sample-barcoded 5' primer along with a J-beta primer mix. TCRdb recomputed calls from the 5' RACE reads with MiXCR, one row per CDR3 protein. The sample carries approximately 810,000 distinct CDR3 sequences, 29% recorded once. Sequenced material: blood. These receptors were taken from a woman aged 80 or older in good health.

The CDR3 spells CASSYPAPEQYF. The CDR3 region has the DNA TGTGCCAGCAGTTACCCGGCCCCTGAGCAGTACTTC. The chain is built from TRBV6-2 or TRBV6-3 and TRBJ2-7; no firm D call. Germline V gives CDR1 MNHEY, CDR2 SVGEGT. The CDR3 has 12 amino acids. Trimming pared 2 bases from V and 7 bases from J, leaving 9 bases between.

Concerning this clonotype itself: Being one base from a much bigger clone, this may be a read error. CDR3 coding DNA: TGTGCCAGCAGTTCCCCGGGTAGGAGCACAGATGCGCAGTATTTT. It translates to CASSSPGRSTDAQYF. The chain links TRBV12-3 or TRBV12-4 to TRBJ2-3; D ambiguous. The CDR3 covers 15 residues.

This clonotype has ten or more counts. V gene TRBV7-2 combines with J gene TRBJ2-1; 10 bases map to TRBD2. CDR1 SGHTA and CDR2 FQGNSA come from the germline V gene. This CDR3 is built from 17 residues. V trimming: 5 bases; J trimming: 9 bases; junction bases outside the gene matches: 16. This CDR3 is CASSTISGAGGLVEQFF. CDR3 bases: TGTGCCAGCAGCACAATAAGCGGAGCGGGGGGGCTGGTTGAGCAGTTCTTC. The variable domain in full, completed from reference TRBV7-2 and TRBJ2-1, reads GAGVSQSPSNKVTEKGKDVELRCDPISGHTALYWYRQSLGQGLEFLIYFQGNSAPDKSGLPSDRFSAERTGGSVSTLTIQRTQQEDSAVYLCASSTISGAGGLVEQFFGPGTRLTVL.

Ten or more counts support this clonotype. The chain employs TRBV20-1 and TRBJ1-5, with a tentative D call TRBD1 (6 bases). There are 15 residues in the CDR3. Trimming cost V 3 bases and J 3 bases, with 15 bases left between them. The V gene's germline CDR1 is DFQATT and CDR2 SNEGSKA (reference sequence). This CDR3 is CSASGLLGANQPQHF. DNA for the CDR3: TGCAGTGCTAGTGGGCTATTGGGGGCCAATCAGCCCCAGCATTTT.

This clonotype has a count of ten or more. The chain is built from TRBV6-5 and TRBJ2-1, with D possibly matching TRBD2 (5 bases). The CDR3 runs to 13 residues. Germline values: CDR1 MNHEY, CDR2 SVGAGI. The V gene lost 3 bases and the J gene lost 10 bases, with 13 bases spanning the gap. The CDR3 is CASSYSPRGEQFF. CDR3 DNA: TGTGCCAGCAGTTATTCGCCCAGAGGGGAGCAGTTCTTC.

A word on this clonotype: A much more abundant neighbour one base away suggests this may be a read error. This sequence joins TRBV6-2 or TRBV6-3 and TRBJ1-2, with D uncertain. CDR3 length: 16 residues. Germline V lookup: CDR1 MNHEY, CDR2 SVGEGT. Trimming removed 6 bases at V and 2 bases at J, with 19 bases between. The CDR3, as DNA: TGTGCCAGCAGCCACATTCGCCGGAGAGTGAACTATGGCTACACCTTC. Residues: CASSHIRRRVNYGYTF.

This clonotype was found a few times. The genes are TRBV7-2 and TRBJ1-1, with D possibly being TRBD1 (6 bases). Germline CDR1 is SGHTA and CDR2 is FQGNSA. Trimming removed 3 bases from V and 8 bases from J, with 13 bases in between. CDR3 length: 13 amino acids. The CDR3 spells CASSLGGGREAFF. The CDR3 DNA reads as TGTGCCAGCAGCTTGGGAGGGGGGCGAGAAGCTTTCTTT.

The table lists this clonotype with many counts. CDR3: CSAREPWTDGYTF. CDR3 DNA sequence: TGCAGTGCTAGAGAACCCTGGACAGATGGCTACACCTTC. This chain joins TRBV20-1 and TRBJ1-2, with a weak D call TRBD1 (6 bases). This CDR3 is 13 amino acids long. Germline loops: CDR1 DFQATT, CDR2 SNEGSKA (reference sequence). The ends were cut back, 0 bases at V and 6 bases at J, with 11 bases in the middle.

The genes are TRBV28 and TRBJ2-6, with 7 bases aligning to TRBD1. The germline V gene encodes CDR1 MDHEN and CDR2 SYDVKM. This CDR3 has 14 amino acids. V trimming: 8 bases; J trimming: 4 bases; junction bases outside the gene matches: 5. CDR3 protein: CASALGQGANVLTF. Written as DNA, the CDR3 is TGTGCCAGCGCCTTGGGACAGGGGGCCAACGTCCTGACTTTC.

Turning to this clonotype: A much larger clone lies one base from this, so it may be a read error. This chain connects TRBV20-1 to TRBJ2-1, with a weak D call TRBD2 (6 bases). The J call may be wrong; the DNA end is better matched by TRBJ2-7. The germline gives CDR1 DFQATT, CDR2 SNEGSKA (reference sequence). CDR3 length: 16 residues. The CDR3 loop is CSGRGSGLSSYNEQYF. The CDR3, as DNA: TGCAGTGGGAGAGGCAGCGGGTTGAGCTCCTACAATGAGCAGTACTTC.

Concerning this clonotype: This could be a read error, since a much larger clone is one nucleotide away. The chain uses TRBV4-1 and TRBJ2-1; 11 nucleotides line up with TRBD2. This CDR3 spans 16 amino acids. The J segment lost 2 bases and the V segment lost 6 bases, leaving 6 bases of the junction unmatched. Germline lookup yields CDR1 MGHRA and CDR2 YSYEKL. The CDR3: CASRRLAGRPYNEQFF. The CDR3 DNA reads as TGCGCCAGCAGGAGACTAGCGGGGAGGCCCTACAATGAGCAGTTCTTC.

This clonotype was recorded many times. The gene calls are TRBV20-1 and TRBJ2-3; the match to TRBD2 covers 7 bases. Per germline, CDR1 DFQATT and CDR2 SNEGSKA (reference sequence). V shed 0 bases, J shed 1 base, and the junction held 4 bases outside the gene matches. There are 15 residues in the CDR3. Here the CDR3 DNA reads TGCAGTGCTAGAGATCACCGGGGGGGCACAGATACGCAGTATTTT. It codes for CSARDHRGGTDTQYF.

The CDR3 region is CSADGLAGDELGTDTQYF. The CDR3 region has the DNA TGCAGCGCCGATGGTCTAGCGGGAGATGAGCTTGGCACAGATACGCAGTATTTT. This rearrangement joins TRBV29-1 to TRBJ2-3; 10 bases align to TRBD2. This CDR3 has 18 amino acids. From germline, CDR1 is SQVTM and CDR2 ANQGSEA. Losses at the gene ends were 7 bases for V and 1 base for J; bases not matched to a gene: 17.

The chain uses TRBV20-1 and TRBJ2-3, with D unclear. The CDR3 has 15 residues. V lost 3 bases and J lost 0, with 13 bases in between. CDR1 and CDR2 (germline): DFQATT, SNEGSKA (reference sequence). The CDR3 is CSASRAAASTDTQYF. In DNA form, the CDR3 reads TGCAGTGCTAGTCGCGCTGCGGCTAGCACAGATACGCAGTATTTT.

The gene calls are TRBV6-2 or TRBV6-3 and TRBJ2-1; 9 nucleotides line up with TRBD1. CDR1 is MNHEY, CDR2 SVGEGT, per germline. CDR3 length: 15 residues. Trimming cost V 11 bases and J 7 bases; bases outside gene matches: 15. The CDR3 sequence: CAGITRDRDWNEQFF. CDR3 in DNA: TGTGCCGGCATCACCCGGGACAGGGATTGGAATGAGCAGTTCTTC.

The chain carries TRBV7-2 and TRBJ1-1; 8 bases fit TRBD1. The CDR3 is made up of 15 amino acids. The germline V gene encodes CDR1 SGHTA and CDR2 FQGNSA. V was pared by 3 bases and J by 5 bases, with 8 bases of the junction left unmatched. CDR3 protein: CASSFRQGSATEAFF. The CDR3 DNA reads TGTGCCAGCAGCTTCAGACAGGGGTCGGCGACTGAAGCTTTCTTT.

As regards this clonotype: A read error is possible here, since a much larger clone lies one base away. The chain combines TRBV25-1 with TRBJ2-1; 8 bases map to TRBD2. Germline-derived CDR1 and CDR2 are MGHDK and SYGVNS. The CDR3 spans 14 residues. CDR3: CACSASGSSYEQFF. The CDR3 DNA is TGTGCCTGCAGTGCGAGCGGGAGTAGTTATGAGCAGTTCTTC.

This clonotype was seen repeatedly, ten times or more. This chain joins TRBV20-1 and TRBJ1-5; D is unresolved. V dropped 1 base and J dropped 3 bases, with 10 bases sitting between them. This CDR3 is built from 14 residues. The germline CDR1 and CDR2 sequences are DFQATT and SNEGSKA (reference sequence). The CDR3 sequence: CSARGRANNQPQHF. The CDR3 coding sequence is TGCAGTGCTAGAGGACGGGCTAACAATCAGCCCCAGCATTTT.

The V gene is TRBV7-8, the J gene TRBJ2-2; 7 bases map to TRBD1. The CDR3 loop spans 15 amino acids. V was clipped by 5 bases and J by 7 bases; unmatched bases: 10. The germline gives CDR1 SGHVS, CDR2 FQNEAQ. The CDR3 reads CASSRTVTGDGELFF. The DNA for the CDR3 is TGTGCCAGCAGCCGTACAGTTACAGGGGACGGGGAGCTGTTTTTT.

CDR3: CASSSRTGQYEKLFF. The CDR3 DNA reads TGCGCCAGCAGCTCTAGGACAGGGCAGTATGAAAAACTGTTTTTT. The chain combines TRBV5-1 with TRBJ1-4; TRBD1 matches at 8 bases. CDR1 is SGHRS, CDR2 YFSETQ, per germline. V was pared by 3 bases and J by 6 bases, with 7 bases of the junction left unmatched. The CDR3 extends over 15 amino acids.

This clonotype was counted a few times. This may come from a read error, since a much larger clone is one base off. The chain uses TRBV20-1 and TRBJ2-7; D gene ambiguous. Germline assignment: CDR1 DFQATT and CDR2 SNEGSKA (reference sequence). CDR3 length equals 13 residues. Trimming shortened V by 1 base and J by 7 bases, and 14 bases separated the two germline ends. The CDR3 reads CSARGGLYNEQYF. The DNA for the CDR3 is TGCAGTGCTAGAGGTGGCCTTTACAATGAGCAGTACTTC.

This clonotype appeared many times. The chain couples TRBV29-1 to TRBJ2-3, with TRBD1 identical over 8 bases. Germline CDR1 SQVTM, CDR2 ANQGSEA. V lost 5 bases to trimming and J lost 7 bases; unmatched junction nucleotides: 2. The CDR3 length is 11 residues. The CDR3 nucleotides read TGCAGCGTTCAGGGGGCTTATACGCAGTATTTT. The encoded protein is CSVQGAYTQYF.

The table lists this clonotype with many counts. In nucleotides, the CDR3 is TGCAGTGCTAGTTTCGCCGGACAGGGGGATGGCTACACCTTC. Translating gives CSASFAGQGDGYTF. The chain joins TRBV20-1 to TRBJ1-2, with 10 bases identical to TRBD1. V dropped 3 bases and J dropped 6; count of bases not matched to a gene: 7. The CDR3 has 14 residues. CDR1 is DFQATT, CDR2 SNEGSKA, per germline (reference sequence).

The table lists this clonotype with a few counts. One end of the junction varies from germline; a read error may be responsible. This chain uses TRBV18 with TRBJ1-1, with D uncertain. The CDR3 runs to 13 residues. Per germline, CDR1 KGHSH and CDR2 LQKENI. This chain's CDR3 is CTSVTRRDAEAFF. The CDR3 region has the DNA TGTACCAGCGTCACAAGGAGGGATGCTGAAGCTTTCTTT.

This clonotype was counted ten times or more. For the CDR3, the DNA is TGTGCCAGCAGTGAAGCCTGGTCAGCAGGTACGCAGTATTTT. This encodes CASSEAWSAGTQYF. The V and J genes are TRBV6-1 and TRBJ2-3; D gene ambiguous. The CDR3 totals 14 residues. The V gene's germline CDR1 is MNHNS and CDR2 SASEGT. Trimming shortened V by 0 bases and J by 8 bases, and 12 bases separated the two germline ends.

This clonotype has a count of ten or more. This rearrangement joins TRBV5-1 to TRBJ2-1; D is possibly TRBD1 or TRBD2 (5 bases each). The length of the CDR3 is 15 residues. The V end lost 3 bases, the J end lost 0 bases, and 10 bases lay between the germline ends. Per the germline V gene, CDR1 is SGHRS and CDR2 is YFSETQ. The CDR3 reads CASSSSGGSYNEQFF. The CDR3 coding sequence is TGCGCCAGCAGCTCCAGTGGGGGCTCCTACAATGAGCAGTTCTTC.

J is TRBJ2-3 and V is TRBV6-2 or TRBV6-3, with D possibly TRBD1 on 5 matching bases. From germline, CDR1 is MNHEY and CDR2 SVGEGT. V lost 0 bases and J 12 bases, leaving 22 bases between the germline ends. CDR3 length equals 16 residues. The CDR3 loop reads CASSYSIKGSTDAQYF. The CDR3 nucleotides are TGTGCCAGCAGTTACTCGATCAAGGGGTCCACAGATGCACAGTATTTT.

This clonotype was seen many times. The chain uses TRBV9 and TRBJ1-2; D unresolved. CDR1 is SGDLS, CDR2 YYNGEE, per germline. The CDR3 has 12 amino acids. V dropped 0 bases and J dropped 4 bases, with 4 bases sitting between them. The DNA of the CDR3 is TGTGCCAGCAGCGTAGGTGGCTATGGCTACACCTTC. Translated: CASSVGGYGYTF. Complete variable domain (other parts from reference TRBV9 and TRBJ1-2): DSGVTQTPKHLITATGQRVTLRCSPRSGDLSVYWYQQSLDQGLQFLIQYYNGEERAKGNILERFSAQQFPDLHSELNLSSLELGDSALYFCASSVGGYGYTFGSGTRLTVV.

The chain combines TRBV10-2 with TRBJ2-3; TRBD1 aligns across 10 bases. Looked up from germline, CDR1 is WSHSY and CDR2 is SAAADI. The CDR3 runs to 15 residues. Unmatched junction bases numbered 10, after V lost 6 bases and J lost 7 bases. The CDR3 DNA sequence: TGCGCCAGCAGGGCGAGTGGGACAGGGGTAAATACGCAGTATTTT. It translates to CASRASGTGVNTQYF.

The count of this clonotype is one. The rearrangement joins TRBV21-1 to TRBJ2-2. TRBV21-1 is a pseudogene segment. This CDR3 has 12 amino acids. The DNA of the CDR3 is TGTGCCAGCATCGGGTGTGTGGGGGAGCTGTTTTTT. Translating gives CASIGCVGELFF.